This record concerns one T cell receptor beta chain sequence. Its antigen is currently unknown. This sample is drawn from a study of shared clonotypes between healthy human individuals. Findings and limits, study-wide: Naive CD4 clonotypes were shared across several donors at 4.5% to 6.5%. Generally, naive subsets (rather than memory subsets) showed larger estimated richness.

As defined, naive CD8 cells were CD45RO-negative and positively selected for CCR7, with terminally differentiated effector memory CD45RA+ cells excluded. V was shortened by 4 bases and J by 5 bases, with 17 bases between the two germline ends. This CDR3 is built from 15 residues. Germline loops: CDR1 KGHSH, CDR2 LQKENI. Once extracted for a subset, genomic DNA was divided evenly among several immunoSEQ plates. Clones were read by immunoSEQ multiplex PCR, and TCRdb kept only the in-frame ones, dropping some. Here the sample spans about 2 million clones, about 95% being singletons. The source is a man younger than 35 in good health. Sequencing was performed on naive CD8+ T cells sorted from blood. The chain combines TRBV18 with TRBJ1-2; no clear D. The CDR3 loop reads CASSLRAFESYGYTF. DNA for the CDR3: TGTGCCAGCTCACTAAGAGCCTTCGAGAGTTATGGCTACACCTTC.